The clone carrying this TCR beta chain was found a few times. Antigen unknown. These data come from a study of OX40 agonist ivuxolimab in advanced cancers. As for the study in general: Under the entry rules, prior anti-PD-1, anti-PD-L1 or anti-CTLA-4 therapy was allowed, and 40% had some.

Using immunoSEQ multiplex PCR, the repertoire was profiled, and TCRdb retains in-frame clones only, with some absent. The sample shows about 68,000 clones, 84% of them seen only once. V was pared by 4 bases and J by 6 bases, with 7 bases of the junction left unmatched. The CDR3 covers 15 residues. Germline lookup yields CDR1 ENHRY and CDR2 SYGVKD. Study findings and constraints: On average, CD8+ T cells had more expanded clones than CD4+. At 0.1-3.0 mg/kg, partial responders had clonal expansion among the lowest observed.

The TCR sequence derives from an adult with an advanced solid tumor such as melanoma, head and neck, liver or kidney cancer. The sample here was CD4+ or CD8+ T cells sorted from blood, taken in a trial of the OX40 agonist ivuxolimab. The rearrangement uses TRBV10-3 and TRBJ1-3; TRBD1 matches 9 bases. The CDR3 coding sequence is TGTGCCATCAGTGCCCCGGGACAGGGTCCAAACACCATATATTTT. Protein: CAISAPGQGPNTIYF.